This T cell receptor beta chain was captured by sequencing in a study of high-grade serous ovarian cancer treatment subgroups. Study at large: On average, approximately 14,000 reads and roughly 7,700 unique TCR beta rearrangements were obtained per sample. Broader study findings: Only CDR3 was analyzed; CDR1 and CDR2 were not. TCR clonal relatedness correlated positively with neoantigen level.

Tumor samples were obtained before definitive surgery or chemotherapy. Note on this clone: The target antigen is unknown.

Sequencing was performed with immunoSEQ multiplex PCR; in TCRdb, only in-frame clones are kept and a portion is missing. The data hold about 5,500 clones, with around 80% observed a single time. Input material: tumor tissue. The source is a human donor with high-grade serous ovarian cancer.

The CDR3 bases are TGTGCCAGCACCGGCAGGGCAACCTACGAGCAGTACTTC. It encodes CASTGRATYEQYF. V is TRBV11-3 and J is TRBJ2-7; possible D gene TRBD1, 5 bases. Trimming cost V 7 bases and J 2 bases, with 12 bases left between them. CDR3 length equals 13 residues. Per the germline V gene, CDR1 is SGHNT and CDR2 is YENEEA.